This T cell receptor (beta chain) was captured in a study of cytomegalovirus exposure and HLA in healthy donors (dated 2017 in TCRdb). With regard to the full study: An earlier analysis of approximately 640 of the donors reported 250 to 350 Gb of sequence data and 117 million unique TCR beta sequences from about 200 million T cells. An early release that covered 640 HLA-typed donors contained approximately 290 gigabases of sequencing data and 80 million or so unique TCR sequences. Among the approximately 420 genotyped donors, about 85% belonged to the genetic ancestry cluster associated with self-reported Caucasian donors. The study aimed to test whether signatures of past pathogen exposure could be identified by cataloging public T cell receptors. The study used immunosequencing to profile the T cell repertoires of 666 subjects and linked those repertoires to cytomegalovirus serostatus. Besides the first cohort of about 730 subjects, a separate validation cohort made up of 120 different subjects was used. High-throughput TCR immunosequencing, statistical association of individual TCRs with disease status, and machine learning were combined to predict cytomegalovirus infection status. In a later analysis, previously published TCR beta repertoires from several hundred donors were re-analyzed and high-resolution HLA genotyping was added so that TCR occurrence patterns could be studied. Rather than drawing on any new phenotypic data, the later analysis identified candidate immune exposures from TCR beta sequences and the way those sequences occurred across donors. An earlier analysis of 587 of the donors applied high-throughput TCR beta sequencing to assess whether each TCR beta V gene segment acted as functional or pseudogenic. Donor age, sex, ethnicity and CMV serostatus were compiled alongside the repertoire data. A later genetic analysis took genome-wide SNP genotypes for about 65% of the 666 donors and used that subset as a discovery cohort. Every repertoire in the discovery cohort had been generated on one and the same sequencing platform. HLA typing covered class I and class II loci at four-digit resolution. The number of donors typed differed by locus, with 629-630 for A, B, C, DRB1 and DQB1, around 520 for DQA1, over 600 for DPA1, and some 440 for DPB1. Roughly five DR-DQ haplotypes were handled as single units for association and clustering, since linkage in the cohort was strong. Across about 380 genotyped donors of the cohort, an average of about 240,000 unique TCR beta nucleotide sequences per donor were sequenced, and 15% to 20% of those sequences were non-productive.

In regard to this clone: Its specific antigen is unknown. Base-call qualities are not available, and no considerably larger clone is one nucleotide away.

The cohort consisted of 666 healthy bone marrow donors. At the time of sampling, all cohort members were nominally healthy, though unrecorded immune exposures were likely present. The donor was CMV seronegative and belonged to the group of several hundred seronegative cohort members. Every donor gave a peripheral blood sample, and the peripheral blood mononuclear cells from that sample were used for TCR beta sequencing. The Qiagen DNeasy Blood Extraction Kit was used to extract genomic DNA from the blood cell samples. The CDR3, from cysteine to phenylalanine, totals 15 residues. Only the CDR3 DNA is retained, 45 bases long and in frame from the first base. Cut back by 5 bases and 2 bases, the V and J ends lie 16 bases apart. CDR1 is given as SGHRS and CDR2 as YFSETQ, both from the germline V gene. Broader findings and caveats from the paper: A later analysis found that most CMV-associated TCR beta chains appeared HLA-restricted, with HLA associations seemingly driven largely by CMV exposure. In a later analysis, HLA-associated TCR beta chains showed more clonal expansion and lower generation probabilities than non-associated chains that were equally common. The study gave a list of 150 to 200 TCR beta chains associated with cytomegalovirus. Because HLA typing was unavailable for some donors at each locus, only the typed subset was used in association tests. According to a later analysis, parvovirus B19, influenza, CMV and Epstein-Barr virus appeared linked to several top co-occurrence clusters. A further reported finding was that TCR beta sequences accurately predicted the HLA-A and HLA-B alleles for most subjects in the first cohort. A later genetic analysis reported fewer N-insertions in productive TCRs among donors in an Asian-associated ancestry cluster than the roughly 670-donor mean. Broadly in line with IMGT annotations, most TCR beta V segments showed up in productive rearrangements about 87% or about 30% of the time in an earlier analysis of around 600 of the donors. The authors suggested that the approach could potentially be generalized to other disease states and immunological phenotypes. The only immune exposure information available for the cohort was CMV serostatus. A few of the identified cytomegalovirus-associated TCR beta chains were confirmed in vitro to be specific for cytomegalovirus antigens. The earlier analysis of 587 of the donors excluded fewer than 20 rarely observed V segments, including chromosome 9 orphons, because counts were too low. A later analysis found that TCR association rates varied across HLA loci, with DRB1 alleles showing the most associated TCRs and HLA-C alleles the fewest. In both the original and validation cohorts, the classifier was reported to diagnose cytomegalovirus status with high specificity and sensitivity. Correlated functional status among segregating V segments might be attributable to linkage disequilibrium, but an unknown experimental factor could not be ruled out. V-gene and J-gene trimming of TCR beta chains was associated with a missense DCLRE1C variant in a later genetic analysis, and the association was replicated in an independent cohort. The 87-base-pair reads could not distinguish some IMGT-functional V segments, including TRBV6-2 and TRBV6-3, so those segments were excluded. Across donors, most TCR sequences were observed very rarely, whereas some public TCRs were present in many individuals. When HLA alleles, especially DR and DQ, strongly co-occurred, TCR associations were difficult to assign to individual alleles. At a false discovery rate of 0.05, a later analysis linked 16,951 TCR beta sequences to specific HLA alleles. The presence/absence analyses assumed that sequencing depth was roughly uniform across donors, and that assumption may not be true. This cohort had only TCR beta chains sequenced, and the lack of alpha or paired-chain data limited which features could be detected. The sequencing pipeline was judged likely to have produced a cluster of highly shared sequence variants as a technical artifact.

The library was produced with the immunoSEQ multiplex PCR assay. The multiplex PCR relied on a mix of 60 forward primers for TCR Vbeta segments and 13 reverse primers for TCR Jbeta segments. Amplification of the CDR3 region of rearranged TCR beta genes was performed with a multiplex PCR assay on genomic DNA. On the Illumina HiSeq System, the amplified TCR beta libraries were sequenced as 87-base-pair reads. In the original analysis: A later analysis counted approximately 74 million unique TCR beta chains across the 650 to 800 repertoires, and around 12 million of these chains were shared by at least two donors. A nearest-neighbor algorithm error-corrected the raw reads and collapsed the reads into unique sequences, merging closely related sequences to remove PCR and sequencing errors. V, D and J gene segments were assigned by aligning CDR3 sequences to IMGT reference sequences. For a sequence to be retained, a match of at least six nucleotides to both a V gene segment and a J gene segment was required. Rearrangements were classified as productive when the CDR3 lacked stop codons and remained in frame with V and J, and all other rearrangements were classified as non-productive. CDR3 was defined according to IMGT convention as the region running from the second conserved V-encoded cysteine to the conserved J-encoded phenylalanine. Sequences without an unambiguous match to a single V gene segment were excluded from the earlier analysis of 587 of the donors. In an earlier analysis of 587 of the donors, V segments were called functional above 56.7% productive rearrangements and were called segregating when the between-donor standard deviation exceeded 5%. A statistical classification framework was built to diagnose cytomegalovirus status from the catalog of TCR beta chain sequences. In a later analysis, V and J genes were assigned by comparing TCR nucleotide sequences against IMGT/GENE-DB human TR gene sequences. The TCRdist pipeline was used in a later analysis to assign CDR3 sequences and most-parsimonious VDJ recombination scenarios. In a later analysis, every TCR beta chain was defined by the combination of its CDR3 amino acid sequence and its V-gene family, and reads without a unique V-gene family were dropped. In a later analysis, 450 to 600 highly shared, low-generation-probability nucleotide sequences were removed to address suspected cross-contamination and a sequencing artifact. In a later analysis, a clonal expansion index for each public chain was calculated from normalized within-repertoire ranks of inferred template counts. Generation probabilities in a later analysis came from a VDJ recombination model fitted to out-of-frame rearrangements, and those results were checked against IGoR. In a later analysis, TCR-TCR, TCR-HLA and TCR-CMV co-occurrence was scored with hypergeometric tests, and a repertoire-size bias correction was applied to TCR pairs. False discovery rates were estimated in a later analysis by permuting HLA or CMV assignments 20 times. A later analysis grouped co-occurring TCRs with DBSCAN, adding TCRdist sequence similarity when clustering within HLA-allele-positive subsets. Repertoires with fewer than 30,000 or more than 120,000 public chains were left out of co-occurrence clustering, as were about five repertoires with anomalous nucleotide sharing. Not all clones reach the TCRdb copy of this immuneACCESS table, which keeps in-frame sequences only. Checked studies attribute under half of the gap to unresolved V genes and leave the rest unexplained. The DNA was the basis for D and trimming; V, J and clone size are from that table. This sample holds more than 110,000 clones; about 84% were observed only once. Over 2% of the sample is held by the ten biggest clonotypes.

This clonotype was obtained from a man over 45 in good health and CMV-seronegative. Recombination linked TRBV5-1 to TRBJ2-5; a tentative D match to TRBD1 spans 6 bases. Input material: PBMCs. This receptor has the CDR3 CASRTAGTIQETQYF. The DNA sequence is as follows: TGCGCCAGCAGGACTGCCGGGACAATTCAAGAGACCCAGTACTTC. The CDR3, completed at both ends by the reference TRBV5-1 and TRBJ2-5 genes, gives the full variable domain KAGVTQTPRYLIKTRGQQVTLSCSPISGHRSVSWYQQTPGQGLQFLFEYFSETQRNKGNFPGRFSGRQFSNSRSEMNVSTLELGDSALYLCASRTAGTIQETQYFGPGTRLLVL.